The following is a T cell receptor beta chain sequence with its context. Germline assignment: CDR1 SGHTS and CDR2 YDEGEE. This CDR3 region has 12 residues. Germline trimming cut 5 bases from V and 12 bases from J; bases unmatched to any gene: 8. The sample belongs to a study of blood T cell repertoires in COVID-19. Background on the study: T cells, B-cell-depleted T cells, or PBMCs supplied cDNA or gDNA.

Adults between roughly 18 and 95 years of age took part from 20 to 25 US areas. Data came from immunoSEQ multiplex PCR; TCRdb stores just in-frame clones and leaves some out. The table has about 370,000 clones, roughly nine tenths seen once. V and J are TRBV5-8 and TRBJ1-1, with 9 nucleotides matching TRBD1. Specimen: PBMCs or T cells enriched from blood (not recorded which). The TCR was taken from a woman aged 30 to 39 who had recovered from COVID-19. The CDR3 sequence: CASSHGTGNTFF. In DNA, the CDR3 is TGTGCCAGCAGTCACGGGACAGGGAATACTTTCTTT.